Listed here is a single T cell receptor beta chain. Antigen: not known. Germline V gene data show CDR1 as MNHNS and CDR2 as SASEGT. The ends were cut back, 2 bases at V and 0 bases at J, with 12 bases in the middle. CDR3 size: 16 residues. These data are taken from a study of graft-versus-host responses after intestinal transplantation. The repertoire was sequenced with immunoSEQ multiplex PCR; TCRdb's copy has only in-frame clones and lacks some. The data contain tens of thousands of clones, roughly 92% of them singletons. The rearrangement joins TRBV6-1 to TRBJ2-3, with D unresolved. This TCR was sampled from a human donor who received an intestinal transplant. The sequencing here drew on unstimulated CD4+ T cells sorted from spleen or lymph node cells, taken before intestinal transplant. For the CDR3, the DNA is TGTGCCAGCAGTGAAAAATCCCCCCGGAGCACAGATACGCAGTATTTT. This translates into CASSEKSPRSTDTQYF.